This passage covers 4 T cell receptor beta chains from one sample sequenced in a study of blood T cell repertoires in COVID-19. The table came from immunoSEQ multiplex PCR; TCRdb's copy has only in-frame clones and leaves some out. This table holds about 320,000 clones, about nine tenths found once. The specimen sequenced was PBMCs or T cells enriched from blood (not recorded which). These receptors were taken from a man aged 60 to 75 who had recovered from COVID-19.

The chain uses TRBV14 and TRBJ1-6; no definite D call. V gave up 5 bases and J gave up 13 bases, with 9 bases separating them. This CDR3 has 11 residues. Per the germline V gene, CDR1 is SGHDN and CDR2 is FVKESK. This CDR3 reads CASSSPGPLHF. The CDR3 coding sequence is TGTGCCAGCAGCTCGCCGGGGCCCCTCCACTTT.

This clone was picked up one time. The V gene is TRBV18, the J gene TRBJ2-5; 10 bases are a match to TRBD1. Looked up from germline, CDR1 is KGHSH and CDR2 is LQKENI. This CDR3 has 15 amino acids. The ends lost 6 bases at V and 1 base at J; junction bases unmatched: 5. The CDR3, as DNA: TGTGCCAGCTCCCCCAGGACAGGGGGCCAAGAGACCCAGTACTTC. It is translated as CASSPRTGGQETQYF.

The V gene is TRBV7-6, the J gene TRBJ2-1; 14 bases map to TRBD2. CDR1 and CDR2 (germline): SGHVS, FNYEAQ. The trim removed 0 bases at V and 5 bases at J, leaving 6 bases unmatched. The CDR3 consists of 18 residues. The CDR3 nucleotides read TGTGCCAGCAGCTTAGCCCATGGGACTAGCGGGAGAAACAATGAGCAGTTCTTC. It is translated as CASSLAHGTSGRNNEQFF.

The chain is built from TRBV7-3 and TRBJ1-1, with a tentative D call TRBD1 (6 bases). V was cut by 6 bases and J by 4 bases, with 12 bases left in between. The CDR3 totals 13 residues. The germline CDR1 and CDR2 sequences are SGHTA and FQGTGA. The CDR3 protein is CASSPGAGTEAFF. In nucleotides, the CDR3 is TGTGCCAGCAGTCCAGGGGCGGGCACTGAAGCTTTCTTT.